This TCR beta chain is from a study of blood T cell repertoires in COVID-19. On the study more broadly: PBMCs, B-cell-depleted T cells, or T cells were the source of the cDNA or gDNA that made up the material.

The length of the CDR3 is 15 residues. Germline V gives CDR1 MNHEY, CDR2 SMNVEV (reference sequence). The trim removed 6 bases at V and 4 bases at J, leaving 4 bases unmatched. Generated by immunoSEQ multiplex PCR, the TCRdb table keeps only in-frame clones and is missing some. The data show tens of thousands of clones, 65% to 85% seen once. The sequenced material came from peripheral blood. This chain joins TRBV27 and TRBJ2-1; 12 bases are a match to TRBD2. The TCR comes from a man aged 80 or over with active or convalescent COVID-19. The CDR3 is CASSRLAGVYNEQFF. For the CDR3, the DNA is TGTGCCAGCAGCAGACTAGCGGGGGTGTACAATGAGCAGTTCTTC.